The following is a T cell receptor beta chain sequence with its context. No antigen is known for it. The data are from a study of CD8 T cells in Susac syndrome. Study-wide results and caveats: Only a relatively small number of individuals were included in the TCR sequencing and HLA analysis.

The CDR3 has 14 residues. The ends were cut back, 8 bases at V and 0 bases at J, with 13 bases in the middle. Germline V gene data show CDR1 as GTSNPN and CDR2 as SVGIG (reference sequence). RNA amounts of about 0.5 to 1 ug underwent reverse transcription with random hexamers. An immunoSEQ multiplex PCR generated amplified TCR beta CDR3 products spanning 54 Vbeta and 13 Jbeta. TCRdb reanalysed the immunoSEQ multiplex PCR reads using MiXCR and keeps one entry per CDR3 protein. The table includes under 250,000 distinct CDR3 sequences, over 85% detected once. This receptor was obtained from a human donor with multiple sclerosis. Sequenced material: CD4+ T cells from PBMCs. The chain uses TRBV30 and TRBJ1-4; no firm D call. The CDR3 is CALLDVTTNEKLFF. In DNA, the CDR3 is TGTGCCCTCCTCGACGTAACAACTAATGAAAAACTGTTTTTT.